A selection of T cell receptor beta chains follows, all from one sample in a study of T-cell memory formation after mild COVID-19. TCRdb ran MiXCR on the 5' RACE reads and lists one entry per CDR3 protein. The sample yields roughly 250,000 distinct CDR3 sequences, over 15% seen once. The specimen was PBMCs or a T cell subset sorted from them (not recorded which). These receptors were obtained from a man between 18 and 35 years old who had mild COVID-19 (a few samples of this study predate the infection). Cell type and time point are not known. The CDR3 runs from the conserved cysteine through the conserved F or W. D genes are given only for firm matches. Clone size is stated in some rows and not others, as once, few, many or a class when expanded.

D gene	V gene	CDR3 length	J gene	clone size	CDR3 DNA	CDR3 protein
TRBD1	TRBV9	15	TRBJ2-2	-	TGTGCCAGCAGCGCGACTGTACAGGGGGCCGGGGAGCTGTTTTTT	CASSATVQGAGELFF
TRBD1	TRBV18	15	TRBJ2-7	-	TGTGCCAGCTCACTGGGACAGGCGAGCTCCTACGAGCAGTACTTC	CASSLGQASSYEQYF
-	TRBV2	14	TRBJ1-3	-	TGTGCCAGCAGACCAGGGTTCTCTGGAAACACCATATATTTT	CASRPGFSGNTIYF
-	TRBV7-9	11	TRBJ1-4	few	TGTGCCAGCAGCTTGTTTGAAAAACTGTTTTTT	CASSLFEKLFF
-	TRBV24-1	13	TRBJ2-5	few	TGTGCCACCAGTGATATGGAAAAAGAGACCCAGTACTTC	CATSDMEKETQYF
-	TRBV7-9	15	TRBJ2-7	few	TGTGCCAGCAGCCCCGTGTGGGGTACCTCCTACGAGCAGTACTTC	CASSPVWGTSYEQYF
-	TRBV7-2	16	TRBJ2-3	-	TGTGCCAGCAGCTTAGTCCCTGACGGGCACGATGATACGCAGTATTTT	CASSLVPDGHDDTQYF
-	TRBV6-2/TRBV6-3	16	TRBJ2-7	few	TGTGCCAGCAGTTACTCGAAGGACGGCAACTCCTACGAGCAGTACTTC	CASSYSKDGNSYEQYF
-	TRBV6-1	16	TRBJ2-7	few	TGTGCCAGCAGCGCCCCACCGGACATGCGAACCTACGAGCAGTACTTC	CASSAPPDMRTYEQYF
-	TRBV10-3	12	TRBJ2-7	-	TGTGCCCTTTCTCCGGACACTAACGAGCAGTACTTC	CALSPDTNEQYF
-	TRBV24-1	16	TRBJ2-3	few	TGTGCCACCAGCCAACATTTGGGCCCCAGCACAGATACGCAGTATTTT	CATSQHLGPSTDTQYF
TRBD2	TRBV11-3	15	TRBJ2-1	few	TGTGCCAGCAGCTTAGTCCTAGCGGCCTGGAATGAGCAGTTCTTC	CASSLVLAAWNEQFF
TRBD1	TRBV4-1	15	TRBJ1-6	few	TGCGCCAGCAGCCCGGGACAGACATATAATTCACCCCTCCACTTT	CASSPGQTYNSPLHF
-	TRBV9	16	TRBJ2-1	few	TGTGCCAGCAGCGTAGGGGGGGGGCCCGCCTACAATGAGCAGTTCTTC	CASSVGGGPAYNEQFF
-	TRBV6-5	15	TRBJ1-1	few	TGTGCCAGCAGTTACTCGGGGGGGGCGCACACTGAAGCTTTCTTT	CASSYSGGAHTEAFF
-	TRBV2	12	TRBJ2-1	few	TGTGCCAGCAGTGAGTCGGGCGGTGAGCAGTTCTTC	CASSESGGEQFF
TRBD1	TRBV12-3/TRBV12-4	13	TRBJ1-1	-	TGTGCCAGCAGGGGACCCTGGGACAGTGAAGCTTTCTTT	CASRGPWDSEAFF
TRBD1	TRBV5-1	16	TRBJ1-2	-	TGCGCCAGCAGCTGGACAGGGGGCTCCTCCTTAGATGGCTACACCTTC	CASSWTGGSSLDGYTF
-	TRBV7-2	15	TRBJ1-4	few	TGTGCCAGCAGCGGGCGGGCAGGGACAAATGAAAAACTGTTTTTT	CASSGRAGTNEKLFF
-	TRBV7-2	15	TRBJ2-3	-	TGTGCCAGCAGCTACGACAGCGGGTTCACAGATACGCAGTATTTT	CASSYDSGFTDTQYF
-	TRBV10-3	13	TRBJ2-5	-	TGTGCCATCAGAACGACAGAGAAAGAGACCCAGTACTTC	CAIRTTEKETQYF
-	TRBV7-3	13	TRBJ2-3	few	TGTGCCAGCAGCCCGCTAGGGGAGGCAGCGCAGTATTTT	CASSPLGEAAQYF